This entry features one T cell receptor (beta chain) sequence. The antigen is unknown. CDR1 and CDR2 from the germline V gene are MNHEY and SVGEGT. V was pared by 0 bases and J by 6 bases, with 8 bases between. The length of the CDR3 is 13 residues. Described treatment: over 15 received Ad26.COV2.S at low or high dose, single or two shots; about 5 received placebo; per-sample allocation not given. Day 63 after the first vaccine or placebo injection was the time point for sampling. Built on an Ad26 vector, the vaccine expressed Wuhan-strain SARS-CoV-2 spike. Method: immunoSEQ multiplex PCR; TCRdb's copy keeps in-frame clones and lacks some. The table has about 380,000 clones, roughly four fifths seen once. This entry is derived from a study of Ad26.COV2.S vaccination and SARS-CoV-2 variants. The wider study: Ad26.COV2.S arm of COV1001 included the donor. General observations from the study: Total T cell responses may have been underestimated by the TCR breadth and depth analyses. Substantial breadth was reportedly displayed by spike-specific CD8+ and CD4+ T cell responses after vaccination.

The TCR comes from a person between 18 and 60 years old who received the Ad26.COV2.S COVID-19 vaccine or a placebo. The sample here was peripheral blood, taken in a trial of Ad26.COV2.S vaccine versus placebo. V usage is TRBV6-2 or TRBV6-3 and J usage is TRBJ1-2; no firm D call. The CDR3 bases are TGTGCCAGCAGTTACTCTAAGATCCATGGCTACACCTTC. Translating it yields CASSYSKIHGYTF.